What follows is one T cell receptor beta chain and its context. What it recognizes is unknown. The germline V and J ends were trimmed by 5 bases and 4 bases, with 9 bases remaining between them. CDR1 is SGHRS, CDR2 YFSETQ, per germline. The CDR3 has 13 residues. Generated by immunoSEQ multiplex PCR, the TCRdb table keeps only in-frame clones and is missing some. The profile covers about 140,000 clones, with roughly 90% appearing a single time and roughly 1.3% taken by the ten largest. The source of the sample is a study of T cell responses to AZD1222 COVID-19 vaccine. Study outcomes and limitations: Most donors were white British and more were female, and clonal diversity was possibly underestimated. Baseline seropositivity characterized only a handful of AZD1222 recipients. Repertoires were sampled only after the peak T cell response.

The sequences come from peripheral blood, collected on day 0 of AZD1222 vaccination. The sequence was collected from an adult in good health. The genes are TRBV5-1 and TRBJ2-2; D not resolved. CDR3 sequence (DNA): TGCGCCAGCAGGGCCCCGGGCACCGGGGAGCTGTTTTTT. Its protein product is CASRAPGTGELFF.